What follows are 32 T cell receptor beta chains derived from one specimen sequenced in a study of T cell responses to AZD1222 COVID-19 vaccine. Produced via immunoSEQ multiplex PCR; TCRdb's table is partial and in-frame only. The table shows approximately 100,000 clones, with roughly nine tenths occurring only once. The sequenced sample was peripheral blood, obtained on day 0 of AZD1222 vaccination. These receptors were obtained from an adult in good health.

This chain uses TRBV19 with TRBJ1-1; D is perhaps TRBD1 (5 bases). The CDR3 is 15 amino acids. Trimming cost V 5 bases and J 0 bases, with 13 bases left between them. Looked up from germline, CDR1 is LNHDA and CDR2 is SQIVND (reference sequence). The CDR3 DNA follows: TGTGCCAGTAGTGCACAGACAGCCATGAACACTGAAGCTTTCTTT. It yields the protein CASSAQTAMNTEAFF.

This sequence joins TRBV11-2 and TRBJ2-1, with D maybe TRBD2 (6 bases). This CDR3 spans 14 amino acids. Germline lookup yields CDR1 SGHAT and CDR2 FQNNGV. The V gene lost 3 bases and the J gene lost 5 bases, with 11 bases spanning the gap. As DNA, the CDR3 is TGTGCCAGCAGCTTGGCGGGGAAGCACAATGAGCAGTTCTTC. Protein product: CASSLAGKHNEQFF.

This clone was detected once. This chain connects TRBV27 to TRBJ1-2; D unresolved. This CDR3 is built from 14 residues. Germline CDR1 reads MNHEY; CDR2 reads SMNVEV (reference sequence). Trimming took off 6 bases at V and 4 bases at J, with 15 bases between the two ends. DNA for the CDR3: TGTGCCAGCAGCTTCCGGACTCCTCGCTATGGCTACACCTTC. Translating gives CASSFRTPRYGYTF.

The rearrangement links TRBV5-1 to TRBJ1-4, with 9 bases identical to TRBD1. With 4 bases clipped from V and 4 bases from J, the junction kept 5 bases outside the gene matches. Germline V CDR1 and CDR2: SGHRS, YFSETQ. This CDR3 region has 15 residues. The CDR3 loop is CASSGQGQGNEKLFF. The CDR3 DNA is TGCGCCAGCAGCGGACAGGGACAGGGTAATGAAAAACTGTTTTTT.

This clone was recorded once. The genes are TRBV6-1 and TRBJ2-5, with D perhaps TRBD1 (6 bases). V was shortened by 3 bases and J by 5 bases, with 7 bases between the two germline ends. There are 12 residues in the CDR3. Germline CDR1 MNHNS, CDR2 SASEGT. CDR3 protein: CASSEGAETQYF. In DNA form, the CDR3 reads TGTGCCAGCAGTGAGGGGGCCGAGACCCAGTACTTC.

The rearrangement joins TRBV28 to TRBJ2-7; D is uncertain. The CDR3 consists of 16 residues. The V end lost 5 bases, the J end lost 1 base, and 18 bases lay between the germline ends. Germline CDR1 and CDR2: MDHEN and SYDVKM. CDR3 loop: CASSSPGRNPSYEQYF. The CDR3 region has the DNA TGTGCCAGCAGTAGCCCCGGAAGGAACCCTTCCTACGAGCAGTACTTC.

Details on this clone: At the DNA level, this CDR3 is encoded by other sequences in the same sample as well. V is TRBV9 and J is TRBJ2-6, with unresolved D. The germline CDR1 and CDR2 sequences are SGDLS and YYNGEE. V was shortened by 0 bases and J by 1 base, with 5 bases between the two germline ends. The CDR3 contains 15 residues. CDR3 residues: CASSVVGSGANVLTF. The CDR3 bases are TGTGCCAGCAGCGTAGTCGGTTCTGGGGCCAACGTCCTGACTTTC.

The chain links TRBV13 to TRBJ2-5, with D hard to call. Germline V CDR1 and CDR2: PRHDT, FYEKMQ (reference sequence). Between the trimmed V and J ends, which lost 5 bases and 4 bases, there was a span of 11 bases. The CDR3 totals 13 residues. The CDR3 DNA reads TGTGCCAGCAGCCCCGGCCCAGGAGAGACCCAGTACTTC. Residues: CASSPGPGETQYF.

The genes are TRBV7-2 and TRBJ2-1; 7 bases agree with TRBD2. CDR1 SGHTA and CDR2 FQGNSA come from the germline V gene. This CDR3 has 13 residues. V lost 8 bases, J lost 1 base, and 2 bases stayed unmatched. The CDR3 region has the DNA TGTGCCAGCGGCGGGGGTTCCTACAATGAGCAGTTCTTC. This sequence encodes CASGGGSYNEQFF.

About this clone itself: A read error may account for a junction end that differs from germline. The chain has TRBV20-1 and TRBJ2-1; D ambiguous. Germline V CDR1 and CDR2: DFQATT, SNEGSKA (reference sequence). The CDR3 is 12 residues long. The DNA of the CDR3 is TGCAGTGCTAGTTATAAGTACAATGATCAGTTCTTC. Translation gives CSASYKYNDQFF.

The chain has TRBV5-6 and TRBJ2-7, with unresolved D. V dropped 0 bases and J dropped 4 bases, with 8 bases sitting between them. Germline values: CDR1 SGHDT, CDR2 YYEEEE. The CDR3 totals 13 residues. This CDR3 reads CASSLEAPYEQYF. The CDR3 coding sequence is TGTGCCAGCAGCTTGGAGGCACCTTACGAGCAGTACTTC.

The genes are TRBV5-6 and TRBJ1-5; 9 bases match TRBD1. The CDR3 covers 15 residues. Trimming at V came to 3 bases and at J to 5 bases, leaving 6 bases not matched to a gene. From germline, CDR1 is SGHDT and CDR2 YYEEEE. The CDR3 DNA reads TGTGCCAGCAGCTCCCTCGGGGACAGGGATCAGCCCCAGCATTTT. Its translation is CASSSLGDRDQPQHF. Together with reference TRBV5-6 and TRBJ1-5, the CDR3 gives the full variable domain: DAGVTQSPTHLIKTRGQQVTLRCSPKSGHDTVSWYQQALGQGPQFIFQYYEEEERQRGNFPDRFSGHQFPNYSSELNVNALLLGDSALYLCASSSLGDRDQPQHFGDGTRLSIL.

In its sample, this clone was seen once. The V gene is TRBV28, the J gene TRBJ2-5, with a tentative D call TRBD2 (6 bases). This CDR3 has 15 residues. Germline V CDR1 and CDR2: MDHEN, SYDVKM. Trimming pared 8 bases from V and 2 bases from J, leaving 18 bases between. CDR3 region: CASGLLGTQQETQYF. CDR3 DNA: TGTGCCAGCGGACTGCTCGGGACTCAGCAAGAGACCCAGTACTTC.

This clone was seen once. V usage is TRBV6-2 or TRBV6-3 and J usage is TRBJ1-2; D not certain. Per the germline V gene, CDR1 is MNHEY and CDR2 is SVGEGT. The CDR3 sequence is 12 residues long. The V and J ends lost 3 bases and 8 bases respectively, with 10 bases between them. DNA for the CDR3: TGTGCCAGCAGTTATGGAGAGTACGGCTACACCTTC. This gives the protein CASSYGEYGYTF.

This rearrangement joins TRBV11-3 to TRBJ2-1; D is perhaps TRBD1 (5 bases). Trimming cost V 0 bases and J 4 bases, with 10 bases left between them. Germline values: CDR1 SGHNT, CDR2 YENEEA. CDR3 length equals 15 residues. The CDR3 DNA sequence: TGTGCCAGCAGCTTAGAAGGCCAGGGTTACAATGAGCAGTTCTTC. Protein product: CASSLEGQGYNEQFF.

This clone was found once. The CDR3, as DNA: TGTGCCAGCAGTTACACCCTCCTAAGGGGCACCGGGGAGCTGTTTTTT. Protein product: CASSYTLLRGTGELFF. The chain employs TRBV6-2 or TRBV6-3 and TRBJ2-2; D is perhaps TRBD1 (5 bases). The CDR3 extends over 16 amino acids. The germline CDR1 and CDR2 sequences are MNHEY and SVGEGT. V lost 2 bases, J lost 4 bases, and 14 bases lay in between.

The chain is built from TRBV6-5 and TRBJ2-1; D call uncertain. V gave up 6 bases and J gave up 4 bases, with 4 bases separating them. The germline gives CDR1 MNHEY, CDR2 SVGAGI. The CDR3 loop spans 11 amino acids. The CDR3 spells CASSAYNEQFF. The DNA of the CDR3 is TGTGCCAGCAGCGCATACAATGAGCAGTTCTTC.

This rearrangement joins TRBV7-9 to TRBJ1-2; TRBD1 aligns across 7 bases. The CDR3 loop spans 15 amino acids. Trimming cost V 2 bases and J 8 bases; bases outside gene matches: 11. Germline V lookup: CDR1 SEHNR, CDR2 FQNEAQ (reference sequence). The CDR3 spells CASSLFGDRGDGYTF. In DNA, the CDR3 is TGTGCCAGCAGCTTATTCGGGGACAGAGGGGACGGCTACACCTTC.

This rearrangement joins TRBV6-5 to TRBJ2-5; D is unclear. This CDR3 is 13 amino acids long. With 3 bases removed from V and 2 bases from J, the gap between germline ends came to 7 bases. Germline V gene sequence: CDR1 MNHEY, CDR2 SVGAGI. CDR3 bases: TGTGCCAGCAGTTATAGGGCTCAAGAGACCCAGTACTTC. It encodes CASSYRAQETQYF.

The V and J genes are TRBV5-1 and TRBJ2-1, with TRBD2 matching 10 bases. V was pared by 4 bases and J by 2 bases, with 3 bases of the junction left unmatched. The germline CDR1 and CDR2 sequences are SGHRS and YFSETQ. The CDR3 extends over 15 amino acids. CDR3 amino acids: CASSAGTSAYNEQFF. As DNA, the CDR3 is TGCGCCAGCAGCGCGGGGACTAGCGCCTACAATGAGCAGTTCTTC. Drawing the rest from reference TRBV5-1 and TRBJ2-1, the complete variable domain is KAGVTQTPRYLIKTRGQQVTLSCSPISGHRSVSWYQQTPGQGLQFLFEYFSETQRNKGNFPGRFSGRQFSNSRSEMNVSTLELGDSALYLCASSAGTSAYNEQFFGPGTRLTVL.

The gene calls are TRBV2 and TRBJ1-4; 11 nucleotides match TRBD1. Germline loops: CDR1 SNHLY, CDR2 FYNNEI. This CDR3 contains 15 residues. V gave up 5 bases and J gave up 7 bases; unmatched junction bases: 6. The CDR3 is CASSRDRGNGEKLFF. The DNA for the CDR3 is TGTGCCAGCAGTAGGGACAGGGGGAATGGTGAAAAACTGTTTTTT.

The CDR3, as DNA: TGTGCCAGCAGCTTGCTCGAAGACTATGGCTACACCTTC. As protein: CASSLLEDYGYTF. This chain uses TRBV5-4 with TRBJ1-2; D unclear. V was clipped by 1 base and J by 3 bases, with 7 bases between them. CDR1 is SGHNT, CDR2 YYREEE, per germline (reference sequence). The CDR3 loop spans 13 amino acids.

This chain connects TRBV3-1 (or the pseudogene TRBV3-2) to TRBJ2-7; TRBD1 is a possible D gene (6 bases). This CDR3 has 14 amino acids. The germline gives CDR1 LGHDT, CDR2 YNNKEL (reference sequence). Trimming removed 6 bases from V and 0 bases from J, with 12 bases in between. CDR3 DNA sequence: TGTGCCAGCAGGCCACGGACAGTCTCCTACGAGCAGTACTTC. This translates into CASRPRTVSYEQYF.

The V gene is TRBV7-2, the J gene TRBJ1-1, with D possibly TRBD1 on 5 matching bases. The germline CDR1 and CDR2 sequences are SGHTA and FQGNSA. Trimming cost V 5 bases and J 9 bases, with 25 bases left between them. The CDR3 has 16 residues. The CDR3 DNA follows: TGTGCCAGCAGCCAAAGCGCGTGGATGGGGCCGATAAAAGCTTTCTTT. Amino acid sequence: CASSQSAWMGPIKAFF. Full variable domain (rest looked up from reference TRBV7-2 and TRBJ1-1): GAGVSQSPSNKVTEKGKDVELRCDPISGHTALYWYRQSLGQGLEFLIYFQGNSAPDKSGLPSDRFSAERTGGSVSTLTIQRTQQEDSAVYLCASSQSAWMGPIKAFFGQGTRLTVV.

The chain carries TRBV6-5 and TRBJ1-1; D is unresolved. Looked up from germline, CDR1 is MNHEY and CDR2 is SVGAGI. Trimming removed 2 bases from V and 1 base from J, with 8 bases in between. The CDR3 has 14 amino acids. CDR3 loop: CASSYGDPNTEAFF. Written as DNA, the CDR3 is TGTGCCAGCAGTTACGGGGATCCGAACACTGAAGCTTTCTTT.

A word on this clone: The sample contains more than one DNA sequence encoding this CDR3. The chain is built from TRBV6-1 and TRBJ1-5, with 7 bases matching TRBD1. With V trimmed by 2 bases and J by 2 bases, 0 bases remained unmatched. Germline CDR1 and CDR2: MNHNS and SASEGT. The CDR3 loop spans 14 amino acids. CDR3 sequence reads: CASSETGGNQPQHF. The CDR3 DNA sequence: TGTGCCAGCAGTGAAACAGGGGGCAATCAGCCCCAGCATTTT.

The V and J genes are TRBV19 and TRBJ2-1; TRBD1 aligns across 7 bases. The CDR3 is 14 residues long. V trimming: 6 bases; J trimming: 10 bases; junction bases outside the gene matches: 12. The germline V gene has CDR1 LNHDA and CDR2 SQIVND (reference sequence). Here the CDR3 reads CASRHRGAFGEQFF. The CDR3 DNA follows: TGTGCCAGTAGACACAGGGGTGCCTTCGGGGAGCAGTTCTTC.

The gene calls are TRBV6-5 and TRBJ1-3; no definite D call. The V gene lost 7 bases and the J gene lost 4 bases, with 11 bases spanning the gap. The CDR3 is 13 amino acids. Germline lookup yields CDR1 MNHEY and CDR2 SVGAGI. The CDR3 loop is CASNGGRGNTIYF. The CDR3 coding sequence is TGTGCCAGCAACGGAGGACGGGGAAACACCATATATTTT.

The chain has TRBV7-9 and TRBJ1-4; D may be TRBD1 (5 bases). The CDR3 sequence is 14 residues long. The germline V and J ends were trimmed by 7 bases and 4 bases, with 13 bases remaining between them. Germline CDR1 and CDR2: SEHNR and FQNEAQ (reference sequence). In nucleotides, the CDR3 is TGTGCCAGCATCTCCGGGGGGTATAATGAAAAACTGTTTTTT. Translation: CASISGGYNEKLFF.

Concerning this clone itself: At the DNA level, this CDR3 is encoded by other sequences in the same sample as well. The rearrangement links TRBV28 to TRBJ1-2; 8 bases map to TRBD1. This CDR3 comprises 13 residues. J lost 4 bases, V lost 7 bases, and 5 bases had no gene match. The V gene's germline CDR1 is MDHEN and CDR2 SYDVKM. The CDR3 region is CASTPQGAYGYTF. CDR3 nucleotides: TGTGCCAGCACCCCTCAGGGGGCCTATGGCTACACCTTC.

This clone turned up a few times. This chain joins TRBV19 and TRBJ1-2; D gene unclear. CDR1 and CDR2 from the germline V gene are LNHDA and SQIVND (reference sequence). The CDR3 has 12 amino acids. The V end was cut by 5 bases, the J end by 4 bases, with 8 bases between. In DNA, the CDR3 is TGTGCCAGTAGTCCCCGGTCCTATGGCTACACCTTC. Translation gives CASSPRSYGYTF.

The rearrangement uses TRBV28 and TRBJ1-2; D possibly corresponds to TRBD1 (6 bases). The germline V gene encodes CDR1 MDHEN and CDR2 SYDVKM. The CDR3 is 14 residues long. V was trimmed by 6 bases and J by 3 bases, leaving 14 bases between them. The CDR3 coding sequence is TGTGCCAGCAGAATCAGGGGAGCCGACTATGGCTACACCTTC. This translates into CASRIRGADYGYTF.